Following are 21 T cell receptor beta chains from one sample sequenced in a study of blood T cell repertoires in COVID-19. Clones were sequenced by immunoSEQ multiplex PCR, and TCRdb holds only the in-frame ones, with some missing. This sample yields tens of thousands of clones, of which approximately 90% are seen a single time; around 7.2% belongs to the top ten. The sequenced material came from peripheral blood. The receptors originated from a woman over 75 with acute or convalescent COVID-19.

This sequence joins TRBV3-1 (or the pseudogene TRBV3-2) and TRBJ2-1, with 7 bases aligning to TRBD1. Germline loops: CDR1 LGHDT, CDR2 YNNKEL (reference sequence). J lost 4 bases, V lost 0 bases, and 0 bases had no gene match. The CDR3 covers 14 residues. The CDR3 sequence: CASSQEGQYNEQFF. The CDR3 coding sequence is TGTGCCAGCAGCCAAGAGGGACAGTACAATGAGCAGTTCTTC.

This rearrangement joins TRBV7-3 to TRBJ1-2, with D perhaps TRBD1 (6 bases). Germline V gives CDR1 SGHTA, CDR2 FQGTGA. The CDR3 covers 13 residues. V shed 3 bases and J shed 6 bases, with 11 bases lying between them. In DNA form, the CDR3 reads TGTGCCAGCAGCTTTCGCAGGGGTGATGGCTACACCTTC. Protein sequence: CASSFRRGDGYTF.

The V call is TRBV19, the J call TRBJ2-5, with 10 bases fitting TRBD2. This CDR3 region has 14 residues. V gave up 5 bases and J gave up 7 bases; unmatched junction bases: 7. From germline, CDR1 is LNHDA and CDR2 SQIVND (reference sequence). The CDR3 coding sequence is TGTGCCAGTAGTCCCGGGACTAGCGTGGTGACCCAGTACTTC. It encodes CASSPGTSVVTQYF. The variable domain in full, with the rest retrieved from reference TRBV19 and TRBJ2-5, is DGGITQSPKYLFRKEGQNVTLSCEQNLNHDAMYWYRQDPGQGLRLIYYSQIVNDFQKGDIAEGYSVSREKKESFPLTVTSAQKNPTAFYLCASSPGTSVVTQYFGPGTRLLVL.

The rearrangement uses TRBV29-1 and TRBJ2-1; TRBD2 might be the D (6 bases). Germline CDR1 reads SQVTM; CDR2 reads ANQGSEA. The V gene lost 2 bases and the J gene lost 9 bases, with 17 bases spanning the gap. The CDR3 runs 14 residues. The CDR3 sequence: CSVEKGLGSTEQFF. In DNA, the CDR3 is TGCAGCGTTGAAAAGGGACTCGGGAGTACTGAGCAGTTCTTC.

V is TRBV7-8 and J is TRBJ1-3; a weak D match, TRBD1 (6 bases). This CDR3 spans 17 amino acids. Germline lookup yields CDR1 SGHVS and CDR2 FQNEAQ. The germline V and J ends were trimmed by 5 bases and 5 bases, with 22 bases remaining between them. The CDR3 loop is CASSRSAGQSLRNTIYF. The DNA for the CDR3 is TGTGCCAGCAGCCGAAGCGCTGGACAGTCATTGAGAAACACCATATATTTT.

This chain joins TRBV2 and TRBJ1-2, with 7 bases that match TRBD1. V gave up 3 bases and J gave up 8 bases; unmatched junction bases: 9. This CDR3 region has 14 residues. In germline, CDR1 is SNHLY, CDR2 FYNNEI. CDR3 sequence: CASSEQTGAGGYTF. The CDR3 nucleotides are TGTGCCAGCAGTGAGCAAACAGGGGCGGGAGGCTACACCTTC.

V gene TRBV6-2 or TRBV6-3 combines with J gene TRBJ1-5; weak D call: TRBD1 (5 bases). V was clipped by 5 bases and J by 0 bases, with 8 bases between them. Germline V gives CDR1 MNHEY, CDR2 SVGEGT. This CDR3 has 14 amino acids. The CDR3 loop is CASSLDNSNQPQHF. The CDR3 DNA is TGTGCCAGCAGTCTGGACAATAGCAATCAGCCCCAGCATTTT.

The sample holds many counts of this clone. V is TRBV5-4 and J is TRBJ1-6; 8 bases are a match to TRBD1. V lost 5 bases to trimming and J lost 9 bases; unmatched junction nucleotides: 10. There are 15 residues in the CDR3. The germline V gene has CDR1 SGHNT and CDR2 YYREEE (reference sequence). The CDR3 here is CASSFGQGNGSPLHF. The DNA of the CDR3 is TGTGCCAGCAGTTTCGGACAGGGCAACGGTTCACCCCTCCACTTT.

The chain has TRBV10-3 and TRBJ2-7, with TRBD1 matching over 9 bases. The CDR3 length is 13 residues. Trimming at V came to 8 bases and at J to 7 bases, leaving 9 bases not matched to a gene. The germline gives CDR1 ENHRY, CDR2 SYGVKD. In DNA, the CDR3 is TGTGCCATCGGCGACAGGGGGTCAATGGAGCAGTACTTC. Translating it yields CAIGDRGSMEQYF.

CDR3 DNA sequence: TGCGCCAGCAGCTTGGACGGCAGGGGAACCTACAATGAGCAGTTCTTC. This translates into CASSLDGRGTYNEQFF. The gene calls are TRBV5-1 and TRBJ2-1; weak D call: TRBD1 (6 bases). V was pared by 0 bases and J by 2 bases, with 12 bases between. The CDR3 has 16 residues. Germline-derived CDR1 and CDR2 are SGHRS and YFSETQ.

The V call is TRBV30, the J call TRBJ2-1, with TRBD2 identical over 12 bases. This CDR3 comprises 15 residues. Losses at the gene ends were 3 bases for V and 2 bases for J; bases not matched to a gene: 2. Germline CDR1 GTSNPN, CDR2 SVGIG (reference sequence). In DNA, the CDR3 is TGTGCCTGGAGCGGACTAGCGGGAACCTACAATGAGCAGTTCTTC. Protein product: CAWSGLAGTYNEQFF.

J is TRBJ2-1 and V is TRBV3-1 (or the pseudogene TRBV3-2); 8 bases map to TRBD2. The CDR3 is made up of 14 amino acids. Germline trimming cut 4 bases from V and 6 bases from J; bases unmatched to any gene: 5. CDR1 LGHDT and CDR2 YNNKEL come from the germline V gene (reference sequence). The CDR3 DNA follows: TGTGCCAGCAGCCCTAGCGGGTCCCTCAATGAGCAGTTCTTC. This codes for CASSPSGSLNEQFF.

This chain uses TRBV5-6 with TRBJ1-2, with TRBD1 matching over 8 bases. Germline CDR1 and CDR2: SGHDT and YYEEEE. V lost 5 bases to trimming and J lost 8 bases; unmatched junction nucleotides: 14. This CDR3 comprises 15 residues. The CDR3 sequence: CASRISGGPLRGYTF. CDR3 nucleotide sequence: TGTGCCAGCAGGATATCAGGGGGCCCATTGAGGGGCTACACCTTC.

This chain uses TRBV5-1 with TRBJ2-3, with 14 positions matching TRBD2. Unmatched junction bases numbered 17, after V lost 6 bases and J lost 5 bases. Looked up from germline, CDR1 is SGHRS and CDR2 is YFSETQ. CDR3 length equals 19 residues. The DNA of the CDR3 is TGCGCCAGCACCCCAAGGGGCAGGACTAGCGGGGGGCCAGTAGATACGCAGTATTTT. Encoded protein: CASTPRGRTSGGPVDTQYF.

This clone was seen only a few times. This chain uses TRBV27 with TRBJ1-3, with D unclear. The CDR3 contains 15 residues. Trimming left V 2 bases short and J 4 bases short, with 12 bases between. Per germline, CDR1 MNHEY and CDR2 SMNVEV (reference sequence). For the CDR3, the DNA is TGTGCCAGCAGTTTAATGGCCGGGAGAGGAAACACCATATATTTT. Translated: CASSLMAGRGNTIYF.

This chain uses TRBV7-3 with TRBJ2-2; perhaps TRBD1 as D (5 bases). Germline values: CDR1 SGHTA, CDR2 FQGTGA. Trimming removed 1 base at V and 3 bases at J, with 9 bases between. The CDR3 loop spans 15 amino acids. CDR3 bases: TGTGCCAGCAGCTTAAATTCAGGGTACACCGGGGAGCTGTTTTTT. This encodes CASSLNSGYTGELFF.

There are many counts of this clone. The chain carries TRBV7-3 and TRBJ2-7; TRBD2 matches at 8 bases. V shed 5 bases, J shed 4 bases, and the junction held 10 bases outside the gene matches. Germline CDR1 is SGHTA and CDR2 is FQGTGA. The CDR3 has 15 amino acids. CDR3 bases: TGTGCCAGCAGCCCCGGGGGAGCGGGAGATTACGAGCAGTACTTC. Its translation: CASSPGGAGDYEQYF.

The gene calls are TRBV7-8 and TRBJ2-1; 10 bases align to TRBD1. Germline V lookup: CDR1 SGHVS, CDR2 FQNEAQ. The CDR3 runs 15 residues. The junction had 4 bases not matched to a gene; V was cut back by 4 bases and J by 4 bases. This CDR3 is CASSSTGGAYNEQFF. CDR3 coding DNA: TGTGCCAGCAGCTCGACAGGGGGCGCTTACAATGAGCAGTTCTTC.

The chain has TRBV30 and TRBJ2-3; D remains ambiguous. The length of the CDR3 is 13 residues. Germline V gene lookup returns CDR1 GTSNPN and CDR2 SVGIG (reference sequence). Trimming stripped 6 bases from V and 0 bases from J, with 10 bases between. The CDR3 nucleotides read TGTGCCTGCCGCACAAAGAGCACAGATACGCAGTATTTT. It codes for CACRTKSTDTQYF.

The genes are TRBV7-9 and TRBJ2-1; 14 bases agree with TRBD2. This CDR3 is built from 16 residues. V shed 2 bases, J shed 8 bases, and the junction held 5 bases outside the gene matches. The V gene's germline CDR1 is SEHNR and CDR2 FQNEAQ (reference sequence). CDR3 nucleotide sequence: TGTGCCAGCAGCTTAAGGACTAGCGGGGGGCGGGATGAGCAGTTCTTC. Encoded protein: CASSLRTSGGRDEQFF.

This clone was observed a single time. The chain joins TRBV18 to TRBJ1-1, with D maybe TRBD1 (6 bases). The V end lost 7 bases, the J end lost 1 base, and 10 bases lay between the germline ends. The CDR3 covers 13 residues. Germline lookup yields CDR1 KGHSH and CDR2 LQKENI. The CDR3 is CASLPDRNTEAFF. Here the CDR3 DNA reads TGTGCCAGCTTACCGGACAGGAACACTGAAGCTTTCTTT.